The 21 T cell receptor beta chains below all came from one sample that was sequenced in a study of beta chain features in type 1 diabetes. Their cognate antigens are unknown. Since all of the isolated RNA was reverse transcribed, expressed TCRB transcripts were what got sequenced. Produced via immunoSEQ multiplex PCR; TCRdb's table is partial and in-frame only. The sample records 300,000 to 350,000 clones, roughly 12% being singletons. Study outcomes and limitations: Across all four CD4+ subsets, people with type 1 diabetes showed modestly shorter TCRB CDR3s.

The sequenced sample was naive CD4+ T cells from blood. Receptors originate from a young woman with type 1 diabetes.

The J gene is TRBJ2-7, the V gene TRBV14; 8 bases line up with TRBD1. After removal of 4 bases from V and 5 bases from J, the junction contained 7 bases not matched to a gene. Looked up from germline, CDR1 is SGHDN and CDR2 is FVKESK. The CDR3 runs 14 residues. In DNA, the CDR3 is TGTGCCAGCAGCCGCGCAGGGGGCTATCACGAGCAGTACGTC. It codes for CASSRAGGYHEQYV.

This clone appeared a few times. The CDR3 nucleotides are TGTGCCAGCCACCACGGGTCGACCGGCGAGCAGTACTTC. This gives the protein CASHHGSTGEQYF. The rearrangement joins TRBV25-1 to TRBJ2-7; D uncertain. V lost 8 bases to trimming and J lost 6 bases, with 17 bases between them. There are 13 residues in the CDR3. Germline V gene lookup returns CDR1 MGHDK and CDR2 SYGVNS.

The CDR3 DNA follows: TGTGCCAGCAGCATGGACAGGGTTGGAAACACCATATATTTT. The encoded protein is CASSMDRVGNTIYF. The chain has TRBV28 and TRBJ1-3, with 8 bases matching TRBD1. V shed 6 bases and J 3 bases; nucleotides not matched to a gene: 4. CDR1 and CDR2 from the germline V gene are MDHEN and SYDVKM. CDR3 size: 14 residues.

The table lists this clone with a few counts. The gene calls are TRBV16 and TRBJ2-2, with D perhaps matching TRBD1 (6 bases). V lost 7 bases and J 2 bases, leaving 14 bases between the germline ends. Looked up from germline, CDR1 is KGHSY and CDR2 is FQNENV. CDR3 length: 15 residues. The DNA of the CDR3 is TGTGCCAGCAACCACGGGACAATAAACACCGGGGAGCTGTTTTTT. Its protein is CASNHGTINTGELFF.

This clone turned up a few times. The genes are TRBV5-6 and TRBJ2-7; 8 bases agree with TRBD2. Unmatched junction bases numbered 7, after V lost 5 bases and J lost 0 bases. The CDR3 extends over 15 amino acids. Germline lookup yields CDR1 SGHDT and CDR2 YYEEEE. The CDR3 region is CASRPSGSSSYEQYV. Written as DNA, the CDR3 is TGTGCCAGCAGACCTAGCGGGTCCAGCTCCTACGAGCAGTACGTC.

The chain joins TRBV5-1 to TRBJ2-2; D unresolved. The V gene's germline CDR1 is SGHRS and CDR2 YFSETQ. The ends were cut back, 0 bases at V and 3 bases at J, with 9 bases in the middle. This CDR3 has 15 amino acids. The CDR3 spells CASSLANSYTGELFF. The CDR3 nucleotides read TGCGCCAGCAGCTTGGCGAACAGCTACACCGGGGAGCTGTTTTTT.

This clone was observed a few times. The chain links TRBV7-2 to TRBJ2-1; 14 bases agree with TRBD2. The CDR3 is 14 amino acids. Germline trimming cut 6 bases from V and 8 bases from J; bases unmatched to any gene: 3. Germline V gives CDR1 SGHTA, CDR2 FQGNSA. The CDR3 protein is CASRRGLAGDEQFF. The CDR3 bases are TGTGCCAGCAGAAGGGGACTAGCGGGAGATGAGCAGTTCTTC.

This chain joins TRBV5-4 and TRBJ2-1; no clear D. The CDR3 covers 11 residues. V shed 4 bases and J shed 7 bases, with 6 bases lying between them. Germline CDR1 and CDR2: SGHNT and YYREEE (reference sequence). CDR3 sequence: CASSHQNEQFF. The CDR3 bases are TGTGCCAGCAGCCATCAGAATGAGCAGTTCTTC.

The chain uses TRBV28 and TRBJ1-5; TRBD1 might be the D (6 bases). V lost 2 bases to trimming and J lost 0 bases, with 8 bases between them. The CDR3 has 15 residues. Germline CDR1 reads MDHEN; CDR2 reads SYDVKM. In nucleotides, the CDR3 is TGTGCCAGCAGTTTAACAGGGACTAGCAATCAGCCCCAGCATTTT. Protein sequence: CASSLTGTSNQPQHF.

The chain recombines TRBV11-2 with TRBJ2-7, with 11 bases lining up with TRBD2. Germline values: CDR1 SGHAT, CDR2 FQNNGV. After removal of 8 bases from V and 3 bases from J, the junction contained 3 bases not matched to a gene. CDR3 length: 13 amino acids. The DNA of the CDR3 is TGTGCCAGCCAACTAGCGGGAGTCTACGAGCAGTACTTC. The encoded protein is CASQLAGVYEQYF.

The rearrangement links TRBV5-4 to TRBJ1-1; a weak D match, TRBD1 (5 bases). The CDR3 spans 12 residues. CDR1 and CDR2 from the germline V gene are SGHNT and YYREEE (reference sequence). Trimming took 2 bases from V and 11 from J, leaving 13 bases between them. The chain's CDR3 is CASSLWDSRAFF. The CDR3 DNA reads TGTGCCAGCAGCTTATGGGACTCGCGGGCTTTCTTT.

Only a few counts were recorded for this clone. The rearrangement links TRBV6-1 to TRBJ2-7; tentatively, D is TRBD1 (6 bases). In germline, CDR1 is MNHNS, CDR2 SASEGT. There are 14 residues in the CDR3. Trimming removed 4 bases at V and 4 bases at J, with 14 bases between. CDR3 nucleotides: TGTGCCAGCAGTGCCCGACAGGAGACGTACGAGCAGTACTTC. It encodes CASSARQETYEQYF.

In this sample, this clone turned up once. The rearrangement links TRBV19 to TRBJ2-1, with TRBD2 matching 11 bases. This CDR3 has 16 residues. Germline assignment: CDR1 LNHDA and CDR2 SQIVND (reference sequence). With V trimmed by 5 bases and J by 8 bases, 11 bases remained unmatched. The CDR3 DNA follows: TGTGCCAGTAGTGGGGTAGCGGGAGGGCCTAGCGATGAGCAGTTCTTC. It specifies CASSGVAGGPSDEQFF.

The chain uses TRBV28 and TRBJ2-7; 8 positions agree with TRBD2. Germline trimming cut 3 bases from V and 1 base from J; bases unmatched to any gene: 8. CDR1 is MDHEN, CDR2 SYDVKM, per germline. The length of the CDR3 is 16 residues. The CDR3 nucleotides are TGTGCCAGCAGTTTGGTTACTAGCGGACTGTCCTACGAGCAGTACTTC. This translates into CASSLVTSGLSYEQYF.

This clone was picked up a small number of times. The chain links TRBV7-2 to TRBJ2-1; 8 nucleotides agree with TRBD2. The CDR3 is made up of 15 amino acids. Germline V gives CDR1 SGHTA, CDR2 FQGNSA. V lost 3 bases and J lost 7; bases outside the gene matches: 8. In DNA form, the CDR3 reads TGTGCCAGCAGCTTGGGACTAGGGTTGAGGAATGAGCAGTTCTTC. Amino acid sequence: CASSLGLGLRNEQFF.

This chain connects TRBV18 to TRBJ2-7; the D gene is possibly TRBD1 (6 bases). The germline V gene has CDR1 KGHSH and CDR2 LQKENI. Trimming removed 4 bases at V and 2 bases at J, with 12 bases between. The CDR3 extends over 14 amino acids. CDR3 residues: CASSQGQTAYEQYF. The CDR3 DNA follows: TGTGCCAGCTCACAAGGACAGACAGCCTACGAGCAGTACTTC.

The table lists this clone with a few counts. The chain links TRBV12-5 to TRBJ1-1; TRBD1 agrees at 8 bases. Germline V gene lookup returns CDR1 LGHNT and CDR2 FRNRAP. The CDR3 is made up of 15 amino acids. With V trimmed by 5 bases and J by 4 bases, 9 bases remained unmatched. The CDR3, as DNA: TGTGCTAGTGGTCCCCGGGACAGGAGTCCCACTGAAGCTTTCTTT. Its protein is CASGPRDRSPTEAFF.

The V call is TRBV19, the J call TRBJ2-1; D might be TRBD1 (5 bases). V lost 6 bases, J lost 15 bases, and 18 bases lay in between. Germline V gives CDR1 LNHDA, CDR2 SQIVND (reference sequence). The length of the CDR3 is 12 residues. The CDR3 sequence: CASSPKGPPRFF. The CDR3 DNA reads as TGTGCCAGTAGCCCCAAGGGGCCCCCAAGGTTCTTC.

CDR3 DNA: TGCGCCACCGGGGACAGGGTCGGTAGCAATCAGCCCCAGCATTTT. Its protein is CATGDRVGSNQPQHF. The gene calls are TRBV10-2 and TRBJ1-5, with 9 positions matching TRBD1. Losses at the gene ends were 10 bases for V and 0 bases for J; bases not matched to a gene: 7. CDR3 length: 15 amino acids. CDR1 and CDR2 (germline): WSHSY, SAAADI.

This clone was seen a few times. The chain joins TRBV5-1 to TRBJ2-7; the match to TRBD2 covers 7 bases. Germline V gives CDR1 SGHRS, CDR2 YFSETQ. The CDR3 loop spans 17 amino acids. J was trimmed by 0 bases and V by 0 bases; bases with no gene match: 9. The CDR3 coding sequence is TGCGCCAGCAGCTTGGGGTCACTAGCGCCGGACTCCTACGAGCAGTACTTC. It specifies CASSLGSLAPDSYEQYF.

The rearrangement uses TRBV5-1 and TRBJ2-1, with a weak D call TRBD1 (5 bases). The CDR3 sequence is 15 residues long. V gave up 0 bases and J gave up 4 bases, with 11 bases separating them. CDR1 SGHRS and CDR2 YFSETQ come from the germline V gene. Here the CDR3 reads CASSLGGSMYNEQFF. The CDR3 nucleotides are TGCGCCAGCAGCTTGGGGGGCTCCATGTACAATGAGCAGTTCTTC.